This T cell receptor (beta chain) was recorded in a study of T cell repertoires in ileal Crohn's disease. This clone was seen once. Its antigen is not identified. Study-wide points: Clonal expansions were more frequent in active smokers than non-smokers at surgery.

The protocol was immunoSEQ multiplex PCR, while the TCRdb copy is restricted to in-frame clones and leaves out a portion. The sample includes roughly 15,000 clones, less than 90% of them seen just once. This CDR3 is built from 13 residues. Trimming shortened V by 3 bases and J by 0 bases, and 6 bases separated the two germline ends. The germline V gene has CDR1 SGHNT and CDR2 YENEEA. The clonotype originates from an adult with Crohn's disease. Material: ileal tissue. This chain uses TRBV11-3 with TRBJ2-7; the D is unclear. The CDR3: CASSFAYSYEQYF. For the CDR3, the DNA is TGTGCCAGCAGCTTCGCCTACTCCTACGAGCAGTACTTC.